This TCR beta chain stems from a study of shared clonotypes between healthy human individuals. Across the whole study: CD4 naive and CD4 memory each took three plates per donor, while CD8 naive took two and CD8 memory one.

Authors' data handling: In the immunoSEQ data, sequences were junction-only and lacked quality scores, so filtering differed. The table came from immunoSEQ multiplex PCR; TCRdb's copy has only in-frame clones and leaves some out. That table supplies the V and J calls and clone size; D and trimming were determined from the DNA. The data hold millions of clones, with 90% to 95% observed a single time. The length of the CDR3 is 15 residues. V lost 1 base to trimming and J lost 5 bases, with 11 bases between them. Germline V gene lookup returns CDR1 MGHDK and CDR2 SYGVNS. Note on this clone: The antigen is unknown.

General study results and limits: Estimated richness values were generally larger in naive subsets than in memory subsets. Approximately 5.1% was the fraction of naive CD4 clonotypes found shared across a handful of donors.

The sample taken for sequencing was naive CD4+ T cells sorted from blood. Sample subset: CD45RA+ positively selected. This receptor was taken from a man in his late teens or twenties in good health. The V and J genes are TRBV25-1 and TRBJ1-4; no clear D gene. The DNA of the CDR3 is TGTGCCAGCAGTGAATTAACGACATCGAATGAAAAACTGTTTTTT. It specifies CASSELTTSNEKLFF.